This T cell receptor (beta chain) was sequenced for a study of T cell responses to AZD1222 COVID-19 vaccine. Generated by immunoSEQ multiplex PCR, the TCRdb table keeps only in-frame clones and is missing some. The profile covers about 140,000 clones, with about 91% appearing a single time and about 3% taken by the ten largest. Looked up from germline, CDR1 is ENHRY and CDR2 is SYGVKD. Trimming removed 4 bases from V and 1 base from J; junction bases left unmatched: 7. CDR3 length: 16 amino acids. The specimen was peripheral blood, collected on day 0 of AZD1222 vaccination. The chain uses TRBV10-3 and TRBJ2-3; 8 bases fit TRBD2. This TCR was recovered from an adult in good health. CDR3 DNA sequence: TGTGCCATCAGTGGTTTAGCGGGAAGTGGCACAGATACGCAGTATTTT. Protein product: CAISGLAGSGTDTQYF.